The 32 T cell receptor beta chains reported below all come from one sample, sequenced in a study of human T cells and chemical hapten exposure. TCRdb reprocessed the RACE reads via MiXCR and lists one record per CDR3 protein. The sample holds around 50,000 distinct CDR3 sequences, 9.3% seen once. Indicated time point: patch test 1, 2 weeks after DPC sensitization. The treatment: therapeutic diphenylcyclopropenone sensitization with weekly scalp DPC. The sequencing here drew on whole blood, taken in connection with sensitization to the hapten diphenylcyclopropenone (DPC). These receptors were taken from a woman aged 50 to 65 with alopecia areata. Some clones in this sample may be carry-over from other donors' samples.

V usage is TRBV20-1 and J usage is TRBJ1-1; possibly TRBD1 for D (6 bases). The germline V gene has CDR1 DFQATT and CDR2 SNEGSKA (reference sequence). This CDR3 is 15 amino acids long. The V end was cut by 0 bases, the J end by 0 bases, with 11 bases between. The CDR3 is CSAREGGAMNTEAFF. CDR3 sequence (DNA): TGCAGTGCTAGAGAGGGGGGGGCGATGAACACTGAAGCTTTCTTT.

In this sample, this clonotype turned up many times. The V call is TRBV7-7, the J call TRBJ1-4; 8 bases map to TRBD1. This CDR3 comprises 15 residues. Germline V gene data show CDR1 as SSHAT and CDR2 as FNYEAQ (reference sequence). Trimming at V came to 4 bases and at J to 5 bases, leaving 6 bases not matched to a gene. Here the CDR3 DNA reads TGTGCCAGCAGCTCTGGGACAGGCCCGAATGAAAAACTGTTTTTT. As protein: CASSSGTGPNEKLFF.

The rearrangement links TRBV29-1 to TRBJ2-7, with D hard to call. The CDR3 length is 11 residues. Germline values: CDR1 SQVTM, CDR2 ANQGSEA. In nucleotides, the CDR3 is TGCAGTGTGCGGTCAACCTACGAGCAGTACTTC. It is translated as CSVRSTYEQYF.

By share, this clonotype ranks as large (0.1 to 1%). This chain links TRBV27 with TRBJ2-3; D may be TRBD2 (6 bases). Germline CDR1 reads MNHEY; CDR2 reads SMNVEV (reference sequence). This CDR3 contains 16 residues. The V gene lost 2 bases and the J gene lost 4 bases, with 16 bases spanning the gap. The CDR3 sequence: CASSLSGGSIADTQYF. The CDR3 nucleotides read TGTGCCAGCAGTTTAAGTGGGGGGAGTATTGCAGATACGCAGTATTTT.

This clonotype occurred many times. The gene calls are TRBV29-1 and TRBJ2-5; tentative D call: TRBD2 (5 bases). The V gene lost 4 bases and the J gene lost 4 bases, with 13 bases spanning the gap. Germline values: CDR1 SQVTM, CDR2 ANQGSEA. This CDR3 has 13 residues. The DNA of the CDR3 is TGCAGCGTTGCGGGGATTGCTGGAGAGACCCAGTACTTC. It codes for CSVAGIAGETQYF.

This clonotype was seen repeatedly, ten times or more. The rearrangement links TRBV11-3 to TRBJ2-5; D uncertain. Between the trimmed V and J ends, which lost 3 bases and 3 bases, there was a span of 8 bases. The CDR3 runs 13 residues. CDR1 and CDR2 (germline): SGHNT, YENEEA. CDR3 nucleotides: TGTGCCAGCAGCTTCCAGTCGGAAGAGACCCAGTACTTC. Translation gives CASSFQSEETQYF.

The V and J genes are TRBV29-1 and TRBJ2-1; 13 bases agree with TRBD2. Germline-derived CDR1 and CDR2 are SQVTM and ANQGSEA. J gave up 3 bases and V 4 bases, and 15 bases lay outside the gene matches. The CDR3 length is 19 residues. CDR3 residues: CSVARTSGSVRLDYNEQFF. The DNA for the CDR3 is TGCAGCGTTGCCCGGACTAGCGGGAGTGTGCGGCTGGACTACAATGAGCAGTTCTTC.

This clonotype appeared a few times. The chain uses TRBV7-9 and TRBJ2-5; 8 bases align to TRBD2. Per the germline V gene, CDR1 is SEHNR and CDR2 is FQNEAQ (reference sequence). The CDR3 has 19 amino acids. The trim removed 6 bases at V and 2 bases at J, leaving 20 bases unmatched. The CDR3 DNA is TGTGCCAGCAGGCCCGGGAGGGCGGGCTTGATTTCACTACAAGAGACCCAGTACTTC. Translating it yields CASRPGRAGLISLQETQYF.

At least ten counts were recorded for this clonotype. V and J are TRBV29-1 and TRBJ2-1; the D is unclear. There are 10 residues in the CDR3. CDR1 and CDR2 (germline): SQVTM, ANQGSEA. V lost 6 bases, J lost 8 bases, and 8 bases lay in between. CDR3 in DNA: TGCAGCGTCGATAACCATGAGCAGTTCTTC. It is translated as CSVDNHEQFF.

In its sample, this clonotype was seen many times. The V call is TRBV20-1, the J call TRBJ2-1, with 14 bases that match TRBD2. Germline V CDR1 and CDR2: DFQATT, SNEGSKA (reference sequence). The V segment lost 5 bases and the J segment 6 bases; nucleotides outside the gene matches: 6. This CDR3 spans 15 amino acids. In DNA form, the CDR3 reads TGCAGTGCTCATGCGGGACTAGCGGGGGTCAATGAGCAGTTCTTC. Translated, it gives CSAHAGLAGVNEQFF.

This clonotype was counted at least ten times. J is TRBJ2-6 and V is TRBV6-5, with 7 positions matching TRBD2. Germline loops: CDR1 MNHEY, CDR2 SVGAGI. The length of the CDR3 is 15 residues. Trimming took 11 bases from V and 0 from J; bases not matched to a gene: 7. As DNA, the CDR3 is TGTGCCGCCCGGGAGGTTTCCTCTGGGGCCAACGTCCTGACTTTC. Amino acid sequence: CAAREVSSGANVLTF.

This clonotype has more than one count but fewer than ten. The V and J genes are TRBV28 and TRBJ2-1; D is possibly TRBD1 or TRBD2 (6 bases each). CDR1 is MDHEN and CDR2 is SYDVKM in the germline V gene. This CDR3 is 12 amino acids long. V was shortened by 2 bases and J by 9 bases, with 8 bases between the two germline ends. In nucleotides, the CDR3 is TGTGCCAGCAGTTTACGGGGGCCTGAGCAGTTCTTC. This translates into CASSLRGPEQFF.

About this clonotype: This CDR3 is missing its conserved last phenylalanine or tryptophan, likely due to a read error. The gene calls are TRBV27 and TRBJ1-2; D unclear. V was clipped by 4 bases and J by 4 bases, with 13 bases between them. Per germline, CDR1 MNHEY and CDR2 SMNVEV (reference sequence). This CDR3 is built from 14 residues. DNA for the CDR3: TGTGCCAGCAGTTATCCTGTTGGCCTCTATGGCTACACCATC. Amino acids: CASSYPVGLYGYTI.

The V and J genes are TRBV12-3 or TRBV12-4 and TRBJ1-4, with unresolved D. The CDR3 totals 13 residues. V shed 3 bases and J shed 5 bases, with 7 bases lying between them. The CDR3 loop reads CASSFQLNEKLFF. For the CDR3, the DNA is TGTGCCAGCAGTTTCCAGCTGAATGAAAAACTGTTTTTT.

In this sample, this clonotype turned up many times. The CDR3, as DNA: TGCAGTGGACGCACCTACACAGATACGCAGTATTTT. This translates into CSGRTYTDTQYF. The rearrangement links TRBV20-1 to TRBJ2-3; D uncertain. The germline V gene encodes CDR1 DFQATT and CDR2 SNEGSKA (reference sequence). V dropped 7 bases and J dropped 2 bases, with 10 bases sitting between them. This CDR3 has 12 amino acids.

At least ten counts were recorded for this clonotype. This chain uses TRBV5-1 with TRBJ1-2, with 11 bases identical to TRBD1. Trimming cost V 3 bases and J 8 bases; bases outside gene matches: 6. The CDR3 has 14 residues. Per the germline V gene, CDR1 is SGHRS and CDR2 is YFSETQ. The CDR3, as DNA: TGCGCCAGCAGCTCGATGGACAGGGGGCCCGGCTACACCTTC. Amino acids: CASSSMDRGPGYTF.

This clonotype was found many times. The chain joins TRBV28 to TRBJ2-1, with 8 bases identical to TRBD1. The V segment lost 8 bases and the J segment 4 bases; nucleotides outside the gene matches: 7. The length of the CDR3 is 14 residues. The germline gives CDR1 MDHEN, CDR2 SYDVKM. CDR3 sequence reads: CASWDRSSYNEQFF. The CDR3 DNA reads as TGTGCCAGCTGGGACAGGTCCTCATACAATGAGCAGTTCTTC.

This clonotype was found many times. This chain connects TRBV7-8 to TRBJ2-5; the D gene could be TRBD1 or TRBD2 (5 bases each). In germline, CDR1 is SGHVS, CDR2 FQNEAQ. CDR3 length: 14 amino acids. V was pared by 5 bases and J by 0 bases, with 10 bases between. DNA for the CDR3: TGTGCCAGCAGCCACGGGACGTACCAAGAGACCCAGTACTTC. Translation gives CASSHGTYQETQYF.

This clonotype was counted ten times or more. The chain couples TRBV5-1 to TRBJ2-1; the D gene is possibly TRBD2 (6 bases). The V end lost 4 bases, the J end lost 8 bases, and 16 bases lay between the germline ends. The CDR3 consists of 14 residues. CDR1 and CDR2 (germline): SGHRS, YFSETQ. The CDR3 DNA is TGCGCCAGCAGCCAACTACGACTAGACTATGAGCAGTTCTTC. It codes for CASSQLRLDYEQFF.

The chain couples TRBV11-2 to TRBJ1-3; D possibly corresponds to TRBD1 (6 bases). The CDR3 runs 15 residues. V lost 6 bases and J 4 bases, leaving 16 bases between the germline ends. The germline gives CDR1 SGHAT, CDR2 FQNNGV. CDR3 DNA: TGTGCCAGCAGTTCCCTGCGGGGGCGGGGAAACACCATATATTTT. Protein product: CASSSLRGRGNTIYF.

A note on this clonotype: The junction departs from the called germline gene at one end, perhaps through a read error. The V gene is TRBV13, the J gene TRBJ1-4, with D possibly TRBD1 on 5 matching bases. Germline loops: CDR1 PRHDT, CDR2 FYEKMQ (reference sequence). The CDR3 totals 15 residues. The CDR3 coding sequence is TGTGTCAGCAGCTTAGGGGCCGGTTTAAATGAAAAACTGTTTTTT. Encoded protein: CVSSLGAGLNEKLFF. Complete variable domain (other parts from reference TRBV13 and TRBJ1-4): AAGVIQSPRHLIKEKRETATLKCYPIPRHDTVYWYQQGPGQDPQFLISFYEKMQSDKGSIPDRFSAQQFSDYHSELNMSSLELGDSALYFCVSSLGAGLNEKLFFGSGTQLSVL.

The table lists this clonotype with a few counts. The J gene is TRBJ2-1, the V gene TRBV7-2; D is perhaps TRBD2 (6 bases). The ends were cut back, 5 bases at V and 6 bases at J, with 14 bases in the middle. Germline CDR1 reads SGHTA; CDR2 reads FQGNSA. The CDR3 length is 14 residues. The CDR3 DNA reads TGTGCCAGCAGCCCACCCGGGAGTGGCAATGAGCAGTTCTTC. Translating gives CASSPPGSGNEQFF.

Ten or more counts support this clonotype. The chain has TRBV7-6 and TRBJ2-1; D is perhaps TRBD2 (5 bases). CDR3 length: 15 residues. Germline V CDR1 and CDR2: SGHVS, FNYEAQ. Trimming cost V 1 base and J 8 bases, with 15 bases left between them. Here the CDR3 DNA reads TGTGCCAGCAGCTTAGATCTCGGACTTACATATGAGCAGTTCTTC. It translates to CASSLDLGLTYEQFF.

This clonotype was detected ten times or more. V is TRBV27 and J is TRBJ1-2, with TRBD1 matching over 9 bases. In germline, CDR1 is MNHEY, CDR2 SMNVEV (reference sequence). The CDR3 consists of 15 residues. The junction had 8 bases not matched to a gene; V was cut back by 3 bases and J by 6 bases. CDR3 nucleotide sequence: TGTGCCAGCAGTTTCTTATCCGGGACAGGGCATGGCTACACCTTC. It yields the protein CASSFLSGTGHGYTF.

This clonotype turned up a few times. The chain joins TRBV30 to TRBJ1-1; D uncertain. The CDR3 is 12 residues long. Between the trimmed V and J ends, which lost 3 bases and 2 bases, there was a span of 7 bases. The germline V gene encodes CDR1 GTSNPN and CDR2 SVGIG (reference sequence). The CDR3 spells CAWRVGNTEAFF. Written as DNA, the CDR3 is TGTGCCTGGAGGGTGGGAAACACTGAAGCTTTCTTT.

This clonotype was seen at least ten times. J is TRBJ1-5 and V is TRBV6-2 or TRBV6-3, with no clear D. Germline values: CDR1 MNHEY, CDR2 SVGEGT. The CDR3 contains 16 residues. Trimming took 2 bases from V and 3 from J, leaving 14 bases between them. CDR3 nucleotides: TGTGCCAGCAGTTACGAGGACGGCAGCCTCAATCAGCCCCAGCATTTT. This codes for CASSYEDGSLNQPQHF.

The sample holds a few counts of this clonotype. CDR3 sequence: CASNGNTEAFF. The CDR3 DNA follows: TGCGCCAGCAACGGGAACACTGAAGCTTTCTTT. The chain carries TRBV5-1 and TRBJ1-1; no firm D call. CDR3 length: 11 residues. The germline V and J ends were trimmed by 6 bases and 1 base, with 4 bases remaining between them. Germline-derived CDR1 and CDR2 are SGHRS and YFSETQ.

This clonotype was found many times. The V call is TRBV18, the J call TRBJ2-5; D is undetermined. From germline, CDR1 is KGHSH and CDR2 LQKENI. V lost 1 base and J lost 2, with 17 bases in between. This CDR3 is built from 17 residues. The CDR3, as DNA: TGTGCCAGCTCACCACTCTCCCCCGCGTCTATTCAAGAGACCCAGTACTTC. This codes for CASSPLSPASIQETQYF.

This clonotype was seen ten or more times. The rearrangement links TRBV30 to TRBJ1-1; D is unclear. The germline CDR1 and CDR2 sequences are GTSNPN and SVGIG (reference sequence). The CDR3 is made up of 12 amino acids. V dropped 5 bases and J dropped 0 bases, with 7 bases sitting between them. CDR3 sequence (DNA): TGTGCCTGGGACGGTCTGAACACTGAAGCTTTCTTT. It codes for CAWDGLNTEAFF.

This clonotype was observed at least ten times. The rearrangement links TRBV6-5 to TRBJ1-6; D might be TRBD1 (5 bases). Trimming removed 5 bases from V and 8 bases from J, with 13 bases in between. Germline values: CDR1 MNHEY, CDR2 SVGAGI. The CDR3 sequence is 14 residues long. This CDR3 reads CASSTGRPDSPLHF. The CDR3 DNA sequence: TGTGCCAGCAGTACGGGACGGCCAGATTCACCCCTCCACTTT.

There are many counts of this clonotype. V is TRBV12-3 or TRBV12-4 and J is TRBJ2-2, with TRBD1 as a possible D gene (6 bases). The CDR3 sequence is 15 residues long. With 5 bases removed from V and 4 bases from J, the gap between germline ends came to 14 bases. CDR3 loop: CASSLDRTSTGELFF. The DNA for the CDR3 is TGTGCCAGCAGTCTCGACAGGACCAGCACCGGGGAGCTGTTTTTT.

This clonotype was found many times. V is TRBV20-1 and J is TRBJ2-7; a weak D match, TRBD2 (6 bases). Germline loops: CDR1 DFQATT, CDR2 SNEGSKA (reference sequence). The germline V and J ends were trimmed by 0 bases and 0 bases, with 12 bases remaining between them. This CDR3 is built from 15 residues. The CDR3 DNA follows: TGCAGTGCTAGAGAGGGCCCAGCGGGCTCCTACGAGCAGTACTTC. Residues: CSAREGPAGSYEQYF.